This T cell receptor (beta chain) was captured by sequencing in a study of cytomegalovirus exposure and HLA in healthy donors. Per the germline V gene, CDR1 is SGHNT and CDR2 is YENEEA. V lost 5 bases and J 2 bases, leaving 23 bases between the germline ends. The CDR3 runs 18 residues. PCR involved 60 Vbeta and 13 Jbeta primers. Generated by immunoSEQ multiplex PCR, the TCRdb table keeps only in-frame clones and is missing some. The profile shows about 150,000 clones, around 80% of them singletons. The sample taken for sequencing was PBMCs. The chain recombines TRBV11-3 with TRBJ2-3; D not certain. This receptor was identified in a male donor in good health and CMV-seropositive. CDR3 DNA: TGTGCCAGCAGCCCACATTCCGAGGCGCGCCCCTCCACAGATACGCAGTATTTT. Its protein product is CASSPHSEARPSTDTQYF. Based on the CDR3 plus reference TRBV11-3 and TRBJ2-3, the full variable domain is EAGVVQSPRYKIIEKKQPVAFWCNPISGHNTLYWYLQNLGQGPELLIRYENEEAVDDSQLPKDRFSAERLKGVDSTLKIQPAELGDSAVYLCASSPHSEARPSTDTQYFGPGTRLTVL.